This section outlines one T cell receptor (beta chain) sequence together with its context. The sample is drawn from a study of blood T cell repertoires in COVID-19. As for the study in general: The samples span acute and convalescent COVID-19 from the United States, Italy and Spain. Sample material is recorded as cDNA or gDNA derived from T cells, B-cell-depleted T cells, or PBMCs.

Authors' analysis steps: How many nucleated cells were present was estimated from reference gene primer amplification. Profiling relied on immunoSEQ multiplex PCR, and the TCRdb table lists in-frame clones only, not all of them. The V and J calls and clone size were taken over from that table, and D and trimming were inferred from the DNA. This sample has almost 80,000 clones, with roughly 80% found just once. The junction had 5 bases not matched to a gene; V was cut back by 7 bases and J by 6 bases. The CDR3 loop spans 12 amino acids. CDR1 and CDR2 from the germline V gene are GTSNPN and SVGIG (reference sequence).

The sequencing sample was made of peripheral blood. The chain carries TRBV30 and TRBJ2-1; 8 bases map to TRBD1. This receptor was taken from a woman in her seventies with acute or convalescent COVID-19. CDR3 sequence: CAFDRGFNEQFF. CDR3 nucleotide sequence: TGTGCCTTCGACAGGGGATTCAATGAGCAGTTCTTC.